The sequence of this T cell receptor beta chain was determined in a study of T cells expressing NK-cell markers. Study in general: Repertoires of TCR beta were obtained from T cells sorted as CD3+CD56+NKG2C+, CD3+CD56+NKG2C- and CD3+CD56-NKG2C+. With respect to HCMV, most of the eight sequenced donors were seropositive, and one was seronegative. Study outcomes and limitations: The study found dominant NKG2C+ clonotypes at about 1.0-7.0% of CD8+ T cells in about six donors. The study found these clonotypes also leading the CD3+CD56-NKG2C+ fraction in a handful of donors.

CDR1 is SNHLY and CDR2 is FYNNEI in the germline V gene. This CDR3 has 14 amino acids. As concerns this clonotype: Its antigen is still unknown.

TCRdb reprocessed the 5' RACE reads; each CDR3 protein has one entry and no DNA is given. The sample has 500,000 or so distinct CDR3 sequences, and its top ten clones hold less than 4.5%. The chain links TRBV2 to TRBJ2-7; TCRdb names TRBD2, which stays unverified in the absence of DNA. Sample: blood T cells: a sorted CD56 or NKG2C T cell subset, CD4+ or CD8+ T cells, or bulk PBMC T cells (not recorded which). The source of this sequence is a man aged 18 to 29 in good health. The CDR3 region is CASEMGLAGDEQYF.